The 26 T cell receptor beta chains given below trace back to one sample, sequenced in a study of blood T cell repertoires in COVID-19. The table came from immunoSEQ multiplex PCR; TCRdb's copy has only in-frame clones and leaves some out. Of around 140,000 clones listed, over 80% were seen once; the top ten hold roughly 35%. Sequencing used peripheral blood. The receptors originated from a man in his fifties who had recovered from COVID-19.

This clone has only a few counts. The V and J genes are TRBV10-3 and TRBJ2-1, with 7 positions matching TRBD2. J was trimmed by 4 bases and V by 6 bases; bases with no gene match: 9. The V gene's germline CDR1 is ENHRY and CDR2 SYGVKD. The CDR3 sequence is 15 residues long. Here the CDR3 reads CAISPASGGYNEQFF. The CDR3 DNA is TGTGCCATCAGCCCCGCTAGCGGCGGTTACAATGAGCAGTTCTTC.

The J gene is TRBJ2-1, the V gene TRBV9, with D unclear. V was pared by 0 bases and J by 4 bases, with 11 bases between. Germline CDR1 is SGDLS and CDR2 is YYNGEE. This CDR3 comprises 15 residues. As DNA, the CDR3 is TGTGCCAGCAGCGTAGGAGTCAGCGTATACAATGAGCAGTTCTTC. It codes for CASSVGVSVYNEQFF.

The J gene is TRBJ2-1, the V gene TRBV7-2; 10 bases agree with TRBD2. With 3 bases clipped from V and 0 bases from J, the junction kept 8 bases outside the gene matches. This CDR3 region has 18 residues. Germline V gives CDR1 SGHTA, CDR2 FQGNSA. As DNA, the CDR3 is TGTGCCAGCAGCTTTTCTAGCGGGGGCGTCAGCTCCTACAATGAGCAGTTCTTC. Its translation: CASSFSSGGVSSYNEQFF.

This chain links TRBV5-5 with TRBJ2-7; TRBD2 matches 11 bases. V lost 4 bases, J lost 1 base, and 10 bases stayed unmatched. This CDR3 is built from 17 residues. Germline-derived CDR1 and CDR2 are SGHKS and YYEKEE (reference sequence). The CDR3, as DNA: TGTGCCAGCAGCGGGACGTGGTCTAGCGGGGGGTCCTACGAGCAGTACTTC. It codes for CASSGTWSSGGSYEQYF.

In nucleotides, the CDR3 is TGTGCCAGCAGCCACAGGGGGTCGACCTACGAGCAGTACTTC. Translation gives CASSHRGSTYEQYF. This chain links TRBV14 with TRBJ2-7; 7 bases line up with TRBD1. CDR1 and CDR2 (germline): SGHDN, FVKESK. Trimming at V came to 3 bases and at J to 2 bases, leaving 4 bases not matched to a gene. The CDR3 is 14 amino acids.

The V call is TRBV7-3, the J call TRBJ2-3, with a weak D call TRBD2 (7 bases). V lost 2 bases and J lost 6, with 21 bases in between. The germline gives CDR1 SGHTA, CDR2 FQGTGA. The CDR3 has 17 residues. This CDR3 reads CASSLDAAGARFDTQYF. For the CDR3, the DNA is TGTGCCAGCAGCTTAGACGCGGCGGGGGCCCGATTCGATACGCAGTATTTT.

The chain couples TRBV27 to TRBJ2-7, with D possibly TRBD2 on 6 matching bases. V was trimmed by 3 bases and J by 6 bases, leaving 15 bases between them. The CDR3 runs to 14 residues. CDR1 and CDR2 from the germline V gene are MNHEY and SMNVEV (reference sequence). The CDR3 region is CASSFSRGWGEQYF. CDR3 nucleotide sequence: TGTGCCAGCAGTTTCTCTCGGGGGTGGGGCGAGCAGTACTTC.

V usage is TRBV5-4 and J usage is TRBJ2-2; 7 bases agree with TRBD1. CDR1 SGHNT and CDR2 YYREEE come from the germline V gene (reference sequence). This CDR3 has 15 residues. Germline trimming cut 4 bases from V and 4 bases from J; bases unmatched to any gene: 7. For the CDR3, the DNA is TGTGCCAGCAGCCCCGACAGGGCGGCCACCGGGGAGCTGTTTTTT. Its translation: CASSPDRAATGELFF.

This chain connects TRBV7-9 to TRBJ1-5; no firm D call. CDR3 length: 13 amino acids. Germline CDR1 is SEHNR and CDR2 is FQNEAQ (reference sequence). Trimming cost V 2 bases and J 3 bases, with 5 bases left between them. CDR3 DNA sequence: TGTGCCAGCAGCTTAAGCCACAATCAGCCCCAGCATTTT. It yields the protein CASSLSHNQPQHF.

This sequence joins TRBV3-1 (or the pseudogene TRBV3-2) and TRBJ2-5; a possible D gene is TRBD2 (5 bases). The CDR3 consists of 16 residues. The germline CDR1 and CDR2 sequences are LGHDT and YNNKEL (reference sequence). V was cut by 0 bases and J by 7 bases, with 18 bases left in between. This CDR3 reads CASSQDASSRMGTQYF. DNA for the CDR3: TGTGCCAGCAGCCAAGATGCTAGCAGCCGTATGGGGACCCAGTACTTC.

V and J are TRBV12-5 and TRBJ1-2; D not certain. With 4 bases removed from V and 0 bases from J, the gap between germline ends came to 6 bases. This CDR3 comprises 13 residues. CDR1 is LGHNT and CDR2 is FRNRAP in the germline V gene. This chain's CDR3 is CASGSDSNYGYTF. The CDR3 region has the DNA TGTGCTAGTGGTTCCGACTCTAACTATGGCTACACCTTC. The whole variable domain, filled in from reference TRBV12-5 and TRBJ1-2, reads DARVTQTPRHKVTEMGQEVTMRCQPILGHNTVFWYRQTMMQGLELLAYFRNRAPLDDSGMPKDRFSAEMPDATLATLKIQPSEPRDSAVYFCASGSDSNYGYTFGSGTRLTVV.

The rearrangement uses TRBV30 and TRBJ2-1; 7 nucleotides line up with TRBD1. The V and J ends lost 2 bases and 1 base, in that order; junction bases with no gene match: 8. This CDR3 spans 16 amino acids. Germline CDR1 reads GTSNPN; CDR2 reads SVGIG (reference sequence). The CDR3 reads CAWSSETGPSYNEQFF. The DNA of the CDR3 is TGTGCCTGGAGTAGCGAGACAGGGCCGTCCTACAATGAGCAGTTCTTC.

The V gene is TRBV5-4, the J gene TRBJ1-2, with TRBD1 matching over 8 bases. After removal of 1 base from V and 1 base from J, the junction contained 3 bases not matched to a gene. Germline CDR1 SGHNT, CDR2 YYREEE (reference sequence). The CDR3 totals 15 residues. In nucleotides, the CDR3 is TGTGCCAGCAGCTTGAACAGGGGGATTAACTATGGCTACACCTTC. It is translated as CASSLNRGINYGYTF. The full variable domain, rest sourced from reference TRBV5-4 and TRBJ1-2, is ETGVTQSPTHLIKTRGQQVTLRCSSQSGHNTVSWYQQALGQGPQFIFQYYREEENGRGNFPPRFSGLQFPNYSSELNVNALELDDSALYLCASSLNRGINYGYTFGSGTRLTVV.

This clone appeared a single time. This sequence joins TRBV4-2 and TRBJ1-2; 8 nucleotides align to TRBD1. CDR3 length: 16 amino acids. Trimming took 1 base from V and 5 from J; bases not matched to a gene: 9. Germline V gives CDR1 LGHNA, CDR2 YNFKEQ. For the CDR3, the DNA is TGTGCCAGCAGCCAAGGGGCCAGGACAGGGAGGTATGGCTACACCTTC. Protein product: CASSQGARTGRYGYTF.

The chain is built from TRBV11-2 and TRBJ2-1, with 9 bases aligning to TRBD2. The CDR3 has 17 amino acids. V dropped 1 base and J dropped 7; count of bases not matched to a gene: 11. Germline values: CDR1 SGHAT, CDR2 FQNNGV. CDR3 residues: CASSLARAGGASNEQFF. CDR3 bases: TGTGCCAGCAGCTTAGCACGGGCGGGGGGGGCCTCAAATGAGCAGTTCTTC.

This CDR3 is CASSRDSRSYGYTF. The DNA of the CDR3 is TGTGCCAGCAGTAGGGACAGTCGCTCTTATGGCTACACCTTC. The rearrangement joins TRBV6-5 to TRBJ1-2, with 7 bases matching TRBD1. V was clipped by 5 bases and J by 5 bases; unmatched bases: 8. This CDR3 spans 14 amino acids. Germline CDR1 reads MNHEY; CDR2 reads SVGAGI.

This clone was detected only a few times. The V and J genes are TRBV7-8 and TRBJ1-2, with 9 bases matching TRBD1. This CDR3 region has 14 residues. Germline V lookup: CDR1 SGHVS, CDR2 FQNEAQ. The junction had 9 bases not matched to a gene; V was cut back by 6 bases and J by 7 bases. The CDR3 DNA sequence: TGTGCCAGCAGTTCCGGGACAGGGCATTCTGGCTACACCTTC. This sequence encodes CASSSGTGHSGYTF. Together with reference TRBV7-8 and TRBJ1-2, the CDR3 gives the full variable domain: GAGVSQSPRYKVAKRGQDVALRCDPISGHVSLFWYQQALGQGPEFLTYFQNEAQLDKSGLPSDRFFAERPEGSVSTLKIQRTQQEDSAVYLCASSSGTGHSGYTFGSGTRLTVV.

This clone has a single count. The chain links TRBV7-2 to TRBJ2-7; 7 bases map to TRBD1. This CDR3 spans 16 amino acids. After removal of 6 bases from V and 1 base from J, the junction contained 12 bases not matched to a gene. Germline-derived CDR1 and CDR2 are SGHTA and FQGNSA. CDR3 residues: CASRATGTEASYEQYF. The CDR3, as DNA: TGTGCCAGCAGAGCTACCGGGACAGAAGCATCCTACGAGCAGTACTTC.

This chain links TRBV7-3 with TRBJ2-7, with 8 bases lining up with TRBD1. Germline values: CDR1 SGHTA, CDR2 FQGTGA. J gave up 3 bases and V 0 bases, and 13 bases lay outside the gene matches. The CDR3 covers 18 residues. CDR3: CASSLTLGNRDRFYEQYF. For the CDR3, the DNA is TGTGCCAGCAGCTTAACTCTGGGGAACCGGGACAGGTTCTACGAGCAGTACTTC.

This clone came up once. This chain uses TRBV4-1 with TRBJ2-7; TRBD1 matches at 9 bases. After removal of 4 bases from V and 6 bases from J, the junction contained 10 bases not matched to a gene. CDR3 size: 15 residues. The germline gives CDR1 MGHRA, CDR2 YSYEKL. CDR3 sequence (DNA): TGCGCCAGCAGCCTAAGACAGGGGGATGTGAGCGAGCAGTACTTC. This translates into CASSLRQGDVSEQYF.

This chain's CDR3 is CASTNVWTGGTGELFF. CDR3 nucleotides: TGTGCCAGTACCAACGTCTGGACAGGGGGGACGGGGGAGCTGTTTTTT. This chain connects TRBV19 to TRBJ2-2; 10 bases fit TRBD1. V lost 7 bases and J lost 8; bases outside the gene matches: 13. This CDR3 is built from 16 residues. Germline CDR1 LNHDA, CDR2 SQIVND (reference sequence).

The rearrangement uses TRBV5-5 and TRBJ2-7; 9 nucleotides match TRBD1. Germline V gene data show CDR1 as SGHKS and CDR2 as YYEKEE (reference sequence). The trim removed 4 bases at V and 4 bases at J, leaving 9 bases unmatched. CDR3 length equals 15 residues. The CDR3 nucleotides are TGTGCCAGCAGCCACCCGGGACAGGGTGTGTACGAGCAGTACTTC. Its translation: CASSHPGQGVYEQYF. The variable domain in full, with the rest retrieved from reference TRBV5-5 and TRBJ2-7, is DAGVTQSPTHLIKTRGQQVTLRCSPISGHKSVSWYQQVLGQGPQFIFQYYEKEERGRGNFPDRFSARQFPNYSSELNVNALLLGDSALYLCASSHPGQGVYEQYFGPGTRLTVT.

The rearrangement links TRBV7-2 to TRBJ1-1; D is unresolved. Germline loops: CDR1 SGHTA, CDR2 FQGNSA. CDR3 size: 14 residues. Trimming left V 4 bases short and J 1 base short, with 10 bases between. The CDR3 protein is CASSSQAGNTEAFF. The CDR3 nucleotides read TGTGCCAGCAGCTCCCAGGCCGGGAACACTGAAGCTTTCTTT. Full variable domain (missing parts from reference TRBV7-2 and TRBJ1-1): GAGVSQSPSNKVTEKGKDVELRCDPISGHTALYWYRQSLGQGLEFLIYFQGNSAPDKSGLPSDRFSAERTGGSVSTLTIQRTQQEDSAVYLCASSSQAGNTEAFFGQGTRLTVV.

The CDR3 reads CASSSTGGSNYGYTF. Here the CDR3 DNA reads TGTGCCAGTAGTAGCACAGGGGGCTCAAACTATGGCTACACCTTC. The rearrangement uses TRBV19 and TRBJ1-2, with 9 bases matching TRBD1. This CDR3 contains 15 residues. The trim removed 4 bases at V and 2 bases at J, leaving 5 bases unmatched. CDR1 is LNHDA, CDR2 SQIVND, per germline (reference sequence).

V usage is TRBV6-5 and J usage is TRBJ1-5; D gene unclear. Germline V gives CDR1 MNHEY, CDR2 SVGAGI. Trimming left V 2 bases short and J 2 bases short, with 7 bases between. CDR3 length: 14 amino acids. The CDR3 loop reads CASSYSRGNQPQHF. In DNA, the CDR3 is TGTGCCAGCAGTTACAGTCGGGGCAATCAGCCCCAGCATTTT.

The chain has TRBV5-5 and TRBJ2-7; 8 bases fit TRBD1. J gave up 4 bases and V 1 base, and 4 bases lay outside the gene matches. The CDR3 runs to 14 residues. Germline CDR1 reads SGHKS; CDR2 reads YYEKEE (reference sequence). DNA for the CDR3: TGTGCCAGCAGCTTGTGGCAGGGGGCTTACGAGCAGTACTTC. It yields the protein CASSLWQGAYEQYF. The variable domain in full, completed from reference TRBV5-5 and TRBJ2-7, reads DAGVTQSPTHLIKTRGQQVTLRCSPISGHKSVSWYQQVLGQGPQFIFQYYEKEERGRGNFPDRFSARQFPNYSSELNVNALLLGDSALYLCASSLWQGAYEQYFGPGTRLTVT.